These T cell receptor beta chains were read from a single sample in a study of human T cells and chemical hapten exposure. Via MiXCR, TCRdb re-called the RACE reads, giving one row per CDR3 protein. The sample consists of tens of thousands of distinct CDR3 sequences, approximately 9.9% of them appearing once. Here the sequenced sample was whole blood, taken in connection with sensitization to the hapten diphenylcyclopropenone (DPC). The source is a man aged 35-49 years with alopecia areata. Some clones in this sample may be carry-over from other donors' samples. Each CDR3 is given without its conserved first and last residue. Each record gives: J gene, V gene, CDR3 protein.

>TRBJ2-1|TRBV9
ASIVLRQDNEQF
>TRBJ2-3|TRBV7-9
ASSHRGDSTDTQY
>TRBJ1-4|TRBV6-5
ASSSMTGAANEKLF
>TRBJ1-6|TRBV7-9
ASSLSAGSSYNSPLH
>TRBJ1-3|TRBV7-6
ASSLRDGHSGNTIY
>TRBJ2-5|TRBV5-1
ASSSTRQETQY
>TRBJ2-1|TRBV5-4
ASSRAPGSYNEQF
>TRBJ2-3|TRBV7-2
ASSFSSGTGTDTQY
>TRBJ2-1|TRBV27
ASRLAGVQYNEQF
>TRBJ2-3|TRBV18
ASSPPGLATTDTQY
>TRBJ2-2|TRBV6-1
ASRRLVNTGELF
>TRBJ1-5|TRBV7-2
ASSRDSQYSNQPQH
>TRBJ1-3|TRBV10-3
AISEKGLSGNTIY
>TRBJ1-1|TRBV6-5
ASHPWGPSGASTEAF
>TRBJ2-7|TRBV20-1
SAGGTSGTQGEQY
>TRBJ2-3|TRBV4-2
ASSSPGLAGTTQY
>TRBJ2-3|TRBV5-1
ASSLEGRTDTQY
>TRBJ2-2|TRBV29-1
SAHGRGASTGELF
>TRBJ2-7|TRBV27
ASRRQGASYEQY
>TRBJ1-6|TRBV28
ASSGQGISSPLH
>TRBJ2-1|TRBV6-2/TRBV6-3
ASSSRQGEHNEQF
>TRBJ2-5|TRBV10-3
AISTIAGEETQY
>TRBJ2-7|TRBV6-6
ASSYIGKGSTYEQY
>TRBJ1-2|TRBV29-1
SADIGGNGYT
>TRBJ1-2|TRBV7-2
ASSLEAGGRGSNYGYT
>TRBJ2-1|TRBV29-1
SVEGGDSGRPLYEQF
>TRBJ2-3|TRBV12-5
ASGLLRGREGPFSTDTQY
>TRBJ2-4|TRBV7-2
ASSRTSGSGIQY
>TRBJ1-3|TRBV4-1
ASSQVGSGNTIY
>TRBJ1-4|TRBV5-1
ASSLLSRAANEKLF
>TRBJ2-5|TRBV2
ASRQGQQTQY
>TRBJ2-7|TRBV20-1
SAGTSGRGRY
>TRBJ2-5|TRBV5-1
ASSLEGPETQY
>TRBJ2-1|TRBV30
AWSRGPQF
>TRBJ2-3|TRBV12-3/TRBV12-4
ASSLIREDTQY
>TRBJ2-5|TRBV7-9
ASSLGGSSQETQY
>TRBJ1-3|TRBV6-5
ASGFGGPSGNTIY
>TRBJ1-1|TRBV6-1
ASSEDTGAF
>TRBJ1-2|TRBV28
ASLTGNPNYGYT
>TRBJ1-2|TRBV20-1
SARDHLLQGSNYGYT
>TRBJ2-7|TRBV10-3
ATKLEPSAEQY
>TRBJ2-3|TRBV12-3/TRBV12-4
ASNRRTTDTQY
>TRBJ2-3|TRBV12-5
ASGLWPSTDTQY
>TRBJ2-1|TRBV3-1
ASSLEREGPNEQF
>TRBJ1-2|TRBV13
ASSFRDRVIYGYT
>TRBJ1-5|TRBV20-1
SARLSADSNQPQH
>TRBJ1-5|TRBV24-1
ATSVGQPNQPQH
>TRBJ2-2|TRBV5-4
ASSWGTSTGELF
>TRBJ1-1|TRBV7-9
ASSLILGDTEAF
>TRBJ2-3|TRBV29-1
SGADADTQY
>TRBJ1-4|TRBV7-9
ASSPGRRFNEKLF
>TRBJ2-2|TRBV5-1
ASSSGPSGSVAGELF
>TRBJ2-2|TRBV9
ASSVGIGGSDTGELF
>TRBJ2-3|TRBV6-5
ASSYASGSTDTQY
>TRBJ2-1|TRBV10-3
AIRVLGTSGMEGNEQF
>TRBJ2-1|TRBV7-2
ASSLWQRSSYNEQF
>TRBJ2-1|TRBV20-1
SARDGRRGLLDEQF
>TRBJ2-2|TRBV6-6
ASSLLAGELF